The 22 T cell receptor beta chains reported below all come from one sample, sequenced in a study of blood T cell repertoires in COVID-19. Generated by immunoSEQ multiplex PCR, the TCRdb table keeps only in-frame clones and is missing some. This sample carries 200,000 to 250,000 clones, about 87% of them seen once, and the ten largest clones take around 3.7%. The specimen was PBMCs or T cells enriched from blood (not recorded which). The receptor source for this set is a woman under 40 who had been exposed to COVID-19.

The V and J genes are TRBV7-9 and TRBJ2-1; D is unclear. The CDR3 spans 14 residues. With 2 bases removed from V and 6 bases from J, the gap between germline ends came to 11 bases. Germline CDR1 reads SEHNR; CDR2 reads FQNEAQ (reference sequence). CDR3 amino acids: CASSLLASGNEQFF. CDR3 bases: TGTGCCAGCAGCTTATTGGCGTCGGGCAATGAGCAGTTCTTC.

The gene calls are TRBV9 and TRBJ2-7; D possibly corresponds to TRBD1 (5 bases). The CDR3 loop spans 14 amino acids. The V gene's germline CDR1 is SGDLS and CDR2 YYNGEE. V was shortened by 0 bases and J by 6 bases, with 13 bases between the two germline ends. This CDR3 is CASSVEGKGSEQYF. The CDR3 DNA reads as TGTGCCAGCAGCGTAGAGGGGAAGGGATCCGAGCAGTACTTC.

The chain links TRBV12-3 or TRBV12-4 to TRBJ2-1, with TRBD2 as a possible D gene (5 bases). The V gene lost 8 bases and the J gene lost 4 bases, with 12 bases spanning the gap. The CDR3 runs to 13 residues. DNA for the CDR3: TGTGCCAGCTTGGACTTCCGTTACAATGAGCAGTTCTTC. Translation: CASLDFRYNEQFF.

This clone is deemed medium-sized. The gene calls are TRBV6-4 and TRBJ2-3, with TRBD1 identical over 12 bases. Losses at the gene ends were 3 bases for V and 5 bases for J; bases not matched to a gene: 6. The CDR3 is made up of 16 amino acids. Germline lookup yields CDR1 MRHNA and CDR2 SNTAGT. The CDR3 here is CASSETGTGGGDTQYF. CDR3 nucleotide sequence: TGTGCCAGCAGTGAAACCGGGACAGGGGGCGGAGATACGCAGTATTTT.

The chain carries TRBV29-1 and TRBJ2-3; 10 bases match TRBD2. The CDR3 length is 17 residues. CDR1 is SQVTM and CDR2 is ANQGSEA in the germline V gene. V lost 6 bases, J lost 1 base, and 13 bases stayed unmatched. The DNA of the CDR3 is TGCAGCGTGGCCCGGTGGCTAGCGGGAGATGGCACAGATACGCAGTATTTT. Its translation is CSVARWLAGDGTDTQYF.

The V and J genes are TRBV7-9 and TRBJ1-5, with D possibly matching TRBD1 (6 bases). Germline loops: CDR1 SEHNR, CDR2 FQNEAQ (reference sequence). The CDR3 extends over 16 amino acids. Trimming took 4 bases from V and 1 from J, leaving 14 bases between them. The CDR3 DNA reads as TGTGCCAGCAGCTACCAGGGGTCAGGAAGCAATCAGCCCCAGCATTTT. This translates into CASSYQGSGSNQPQHF.

The V gene is TRBV5-1, the J gene TRBJ2-3, with 7 bases matching TRBD2. V shed 1 base and J 5 bases; nucleotides not matched to a gene: 7. The CDR3 covers 15 residues. Germline values: CDR1 SGHRS, CDR2 YFSETQ. This CDR3 reads CASSLPRGLGDTQYF. In DNA form, the CDR3 reads TGCGCCAGCAGCTTGCCGCGGGGGTTAGGAGATACGCAGTATTTT.

This chain connects TRBV2 to TRBJ2-4; D might be TRBD2 (7 bases). This CDR3 comprises 16 residues. The V end was cut by 8 bases, the J end by 0 bases, with 17 bases between. Per germline, CDR1 SNHLY and CDR2 FYNNEI. The CDR3 nucleotides are TGTGCCAGCTTAAGGGGGGGACTACTAGCCAAAAACATTCAGTACTTC. It translates to CASLRGGLLAKNIQYF.

This chain uses TRBV19 with TRBJ2-3, with 11 nucleotides matching TRBD2. J lost 3 bases, V lost 7 bases, and 6 bases had no gene match. Germline V gives CDR1 LNHDA, CDR2 SQIVND (reference sequence). This CDR3 has 15 residues. The CDR3, as DNA: TGTGCCAGTACCTTACTAGCGGGAGAGACAGATACGCAGTATTTT. It codes for CASTLLAGETDTQYF. Variable domain in full (rest from reference TRBV19 and TRBJ2-3): DGGITQSPKYLFRKEGQNVTLSCEQNLNHDAMYWYRQDPGQGLRLIYYSQIVNDFQKGDIAEGYSVSREKKESFPLTVTSAQKNPTAFYLCASTLLAGETDTQYFGPGTRLTVL.

This clone was seen only a few times. The V gene is TRBV7-2, the J gene TRBJ2-7, with no clear D. This CDR3 is built from 15 residues. Germline-derived CDR1 and CDR2 are SGHTA and FQGNSA. With 0 bases removed from V and 1 base from J, the gap between germline ends came to 10 bases. The CDR3 reads CASSLASTASYEQYF. The CDR3 nucleotides are TGTGCCAGCAGCTTAGCCTCCACAGCTTCCTACGAGCAGTACTTC.

Points on this clone: This specimen includes other DNA sequences encoding the same CDR3. The chain combines TRBV30 with TRBJ2-5; 11 bases fit TRBD2. The germline gives CDR1 GTSNPN, CDR2 SVGIG (reference sequence). Trimming cost V 5 bases and J 5 bases; bases outside gene matches: 7. CDR3 length: 14 residues. This CDR3 reads CAWSPLAGGETQYF. CDR3 nucleotide sequence: TGTGCCTGGTCGCCCTTAGCGGGAGGGGAGACCCAGTACTTC.

The CDR3 DNA reads TGTGCCAGTAGTATTGGTCCTAGCGGGAGAGAGACCCAGTACTTC. It codes for CASSIGPSGRETQYF. J is TRBJ2-5 and V is TRBV19, with TRBD2 identical over 10 bases. Germline lookup yields CDR1 LNHDA and CDR2 SQIVND (reference sequence). V trimming: 3 bases; J trimming: 4 bases; junction bases outside the gene matches: 5. The CDR3 is 15 residues long.

The chain employs TRBV5-1 and TRBJ2-7; TRBD1 aligns across 7 bases. V shed 2 bases and J 2 bases; nucleotides not matched to a gene: 7. Germline CDR1 reads SGHRS; CDR2 reads YFSETQ. The length of the CDR3 is 15 residues. The CDR3 DNA reads as TGCGCCAGCAGCTTACTGACAGGGTCCCCCTACGAGCAGTACTTC. Amino acids: CASSLLTGSPYEQYF.

The rearrangement links TRBV4-1 to TRBJ1-1; D not resolved. Trimming took off 0 bases at V and 5 bases at J, with 13 bases between the two ends. The CDR3 consists of 15 residues. From germline, CDR1 is MGHRA and CDR2 YSYEKL. The CDR3, as DNA: TGCGCCAGCAGCCAAGACTTAACAGTCGGTACTGAAGCTTTCTTT. This gives the protein CASSQDLTVGTEAFF.

This chain connects TRBV6-5 to TRBJ1-6, with TRBD1 matching 9 bases. Germline V gene sequence: CDR1 MNHEY, CDR2 SVGAGI. Germline trimming cut 11 bases from V and 7 bases from J; bases unmatched to any gene: 9. This CDR3 has 14 amino acids. CDR3 protein: CAGMTGTGNSPLHF. The DNA for the CDR3 is TGTGCCGGGATGACCGGGACAGGGAATTCACCCCTCCACTTT.

The V gene is TRBV19, the J gene TRBJ2-2; 9 nucleotides align to TRBD1. CDR1 and CDR2 (germline): LNHDA, SQIVND (reference sequence). The CDR3 has 16 amino acids. The V and J ends lost 9 bases and 3 bases, in that order; junction bases with no gene match: 11. The CDR3 protein is CASKTPGQGYTGELFF. CDR3 DNA: TGTGCCAGCAAAACACCGGGACAGGGCTACACCGGGGAGCTGTTTTTT.

Here the CDR3 DNA reads TGCGCCAGCAGTGAGTCGAGAACAGATACGCAGTATTTT. Its translation is CASSESRTDTQYF. The J gene is TRBJ2-3, the V gene TRBV10-1; D uncertain. V was trimmed by 0 bases and J by 3 bases, leaving 4 bases between them. The V gene's germline CDR1 is WNHNN and CDR2 SYGVQD (reference sequence). This CDR3 is 13 amino acids long.

This clone came up once. This chain joins TRBV19 and TRBJ1-6; D remains unclear. Trimming stripped 6 bases from V and 0 bases from J, with 18 bases between. CDR3 size: 18 residues. Germline CDR1 and CDR2: LNHDA and SQIVND (reference sequence). Here the CDR3 DNA reads TGTGCCAGTAGCATGGCCGGCAGCCCTAGCTCCTATAATTCACCCCTCCACTTT. Amino acids: CASSMAGSPSSYNSPLHF.

The chain joins TRBV5-1 to TRBJ2-7, with 9 bases fitting TRBD2. Germline values: CDR1 SGHRS, CDR2 YFSETQ. This CDR3 region has 15 residues. Losses at the gene ends were 7 bases for V and 4 bases for J; bases not matched to a gene: 12. This chain's CDR3 is CASGEASGLAYEQYF. Written as DNA, the CDR3 is TGCGCCAGCGGAGAAGCCTCGGGACTAGCATACGAGCAGTACTTC.

This clone was seen a handful of times. The chain carries TRBV27 and TRBJ2-7; 11 nucleotides agree with TRBD1. Trimming cost V 2 bases and J 4 bases; bases outside gene matches: 4. Germline V gene data show CDR1 as MNHEY and CDR2 as SMNVEV (reference sequence). The CDR3 sequence is 15 residues long. The CDR3 protein is CASSLRGQGGYEQYF. The DNA for the CDR3 is TGTGCCAGCAGTTTAAGGGGACAGGGGGGTTACGAGCAGTACTTC.

The genes are TRBV16 and TRBJ1-2; the D is unclear. The CDR3 is made up of 12 amino acids. Germline CDR1 KGHSY, CDR2 FQNENV. Between the trimmed V and J ends, which lost 1 base and 5 bases, there was a span of 5 bases. This CDR3 is CASSQLIYGYTF. In DNA form, the CDR3 reads TGTGCCAGCAGCCAATTAATTTATGGCTACACCTTC.

The rearrangement joins TRBV11-2 to TRBJ2-7, with TRBD2 matching over 8 bases. The CDR3 runs 15 residues. CDR1 and CDR2 (germline): SGHAT, FQNNGV. V lost 2 bases and J lost 6; bases outside the gene matches: 9. The CDR3 region is CASSLSGGPPSEQYF. CDR3 coding DNA: TGTGCCAGCAGCTTATCGGGAGGGCCGCCCTCCGAGCAGTACTTC.